This TCR beta chain was recorded in a study of blood T cells in healthy people across ages (dated by TCRdb to the mid-2010s). With respect to the entire study: In model experiments, template switching captured roughly one uniquely barcoded TCR beta cDNA molecule for every two T cells. For two donors (one aged 18 to 29 and one aged 80 or older), the study analyzed two additional independent replicas of 1 million unique cDNA reads from the same blood draw. The donors were split into four age groups: young (average 16 years), middle-aged (over 35), aged (62) and long-lived (about 74). To avoid experimental bias, donors of different ages were distributed randomly across sequencing lanes. The study measured age-related changes in TCR beta repertoire diversity using deep sequencing normalized with unique cDNA molecular identifiers. The study at large found these results: Conclusive comparison of naive and antigen-experienced compartments was prevented by the profiling of bulk unsorted PBMCs. Because the CMV infection status of the donors was unknown, age-related changes in expanded clonotypes may potentially have been confounded. As age increased, observed TCR beta diversity per million T cells dropped in a roughly linear way, and a significant reduction was already evident by age about 40. Observed TCR beta diversity correlated strongly with the percentage of naive T cells measured by flow cytometry. Compared with the aged group, the long-lived group had more naive CD4+ T cells, fewer expanded clones and increased TCR diversity, a pattern suggesting age selection. Estimates of total diversity based on one million sequenced T cells were regarded as lower bounds and as underestimates.

The method was 5' RACE. The run used an Illumina HiSeq 2500. The second PCR ran for roughly 7 to 11 cycles and used a J-beta primer mix along with a sample-barcoded 5' primer. A unique molecular identifier was introduced onto each TCR beta cDNA molecule by a template-switch 5' adaptor carrying 12 random nucleotides. At least 2.5 million CDR3-containing paired-end reads were obtained from each sample. First-strand cDNA was synthesized from all RNA with the Mint cDNA synthesis kit, primed by a TRBC-specific oligonucleotide. Following uracil-DNA glycosylase treatment, all cDNA underwent a first 18-cycle PCR with the universal primers M1SS and BC2_uni_R. As for the original processing: For normalization, 1 million high-quality reads were randomly selected from each sample, with every read carrying a distinct molecular identifier. Reads with shared molecular identifiers were discarded instead of being binned into consensus sequences. CDR3 identification, clonotype clustering and error correction used MiTCR with a Q25 quality threshold and the strictest error-elimination algorithm. A nonparametric unseen species model with Euler transformation was used to estimate lower-bound total TCR beta diversity. TCRdb reworked the public reads: Q25 trimming with fastp, MiXCR clone assembly, productive beta chains retained. Here each entry gathers all rows of one CDR3 protein and keeps the most common genes and DNA. The V and J calls were determined by TCRdb, not by the authors. This sample comprises under 2,000,000 distinct CDR3 sequences, less than 50% of them detected only once. The top ten constitute roughly 2% of the sample.

Donors were about 36 systemically healthy Caucasian individuals from Russia aged roughly 6 to 90 years. Each donor gave ten milliliters of peripheral blood, collected into EDTA-treated Vacutainer tubes. Ficoll-Paque density-gradient centrifugation was used to isolate PBMCs, with at least 7 million per sample. Total RNA, at least 6 micrograms per sample, was extracted from PBMCs with Trizol reagent. For every donor, flow cytometry on a PBMC aliquot measured the percentage of naive CD45RAhigh/CD27high T cells. The CDR3 spans 13 residues, from the cysteine through the phenylalanine. Only the CDR3 DNA stays, 39 bases, in frame from base 1. Reading the germline V gene gives CDR1 KGHSH and CDR2 LQKENI. The germline ends are 12 bases apart after V is trimmed by 8 bases and J by 2 bases. This clonotype has a count of ten or more. The antigen this receptor binds is unknown. No much larger clone is present one base from it, and per-base qualities are unavailable.

Sequenced: blood. This receptor was taken from a woman aged 40 to 50 in good health. This receptor chain uses TRBV18 and TRBJ2-5; the D gene assignment is ambiguous. The bases read TGTGCCAGCAGCCCCCGTAATCAAGAGACCCAGTACTTC. Translated, it reads CASSPRNQETQYF.